The 22 T cell receptor beta chains below were found in one sample sequenced in a study of HIV-infected patients and healthy controls. TCRdb used MiXCR to reprocess the 5' RACE reads, holding one entry per CDR3 protein. The table includes 15,000 to 20,000 distinct CDR3 sequences, over 15% detected once. Source material: CD8+ T cells from blood. The receptors derive from a human donor in good health.

In its sample, this clonotype was seen many times. This chain joins TRBV15 and TRBJ2-7; the match to TRBD1 covers 8 bases. CDR1 and CDR2 from the germline V gene are LNHNV and YYDKDF (reference sequence). This CDR3 is built from 15 residues. Losses at the gene ends were 3 bases for V and 3 bases for J; bases not matched to a gene: 7. The DNA for the CDR3 is TGTGCCACCAGCAGTGGGACAGGCCTAAACTACGAGCAGTACTTC. Translated: CATSSGTGLNYEQYF.

As for this clonotype: This may arise from a read error, as a much more abundant clone is one base away. This CDR3 reads CASSSNGGSGNTIYF. The DNA of the CDR3 is TGTGCCAGCAGCTCGAACGGAGGCTCTGGAAACACCATATATTTT. The chain uses TRBV7-6 and TRBJ1-3; no clear D. The CDR3 contains 15 residues. Trimming cost V 4 bases and J 0 bases, with 10 bases left between them. Per germline, CDR1 SGHVS and CDR2 FNYEAQ.

In its sample, this clonotype was seen a few times. The gene calls are TRBV6-6 and TRBJ2-3; TRBD2 might be the D (6 bases). The germline gives CDR1 MNHNY, CDR2 SVGAGI (reference sequence). Trimming pared 7 bases from V and 4 bases from J, leaving 12 bases between. CDR3 length equals 13 residues. In DNA form, the CDR3 reads TGTGCCAGCACTCTACTAGCCCCAGATACGCAGTATTTT. Protein sequence: CASTLLAPDTQYF.

This chain links TRBV28 with TRBJ2-7, with D perhaps matching TRBD1 (6 bases). The length of the CDR3 is 16 residues. Germline assignment: CDR1 MDHEN and CDR2 SYDVKM. The V and J ends lost 6 bases and 1 base respectively, with 19 bases between them. Here the CDR3 reads CASSYPGQGPSYEQYF. As DNA, the CDR3 is TGTGCCAGCAGCTACCCGGGCCAGGGGCCGTCCTACGAGCAGTACTTC.

This clonotype is medium-sized by share. V and J are TRBV9 and TRBJ2-1; weak D call: TRBD1 (6 bases). Germline V CDR1 and CDR2: SGDLS, YYNGEE. This CDR3 comprises 13 residues. V was trimmed by 4 bases and J by 8 bases, leaving 13 bases between them. CDR3 sequence (DNA): TGTGCCAGCAGCCCCTGGACAGTTCATGAGCAGTTCTTC. Its translation is CASSPWTVHEQFF.

V usage is TRBV2 and J usage is TRBJ2-7; D not certain. Germline V gives CDR1 SNHLY, CDR2 FYNNEI. The CDR3 is 11 amino acids. Trimming removed 3 bases from V and 3 bases from J, with 3 bases in between. As DNA, the CDR3 is TGTGCCAGCAGTGAGTACTACGAGCAGTACTTC. It specifies CASSEYYEQYF.

The sample holds many counts of this clonotype. V is TRBV27 and J is TRBJ2-2, with a weak D call TRBD2 (5 bases). V was shortened by 6 bases and J by 0 bases, with 8 bases between the two germline ends. Germline assignment: CDR1 MNHEY and CDR2 SMNVEV (reference sequence). This CDR3 has 14 amino acids. The CDR3 coding sequence is TGTGCCAGCAGGATCGGGGCGAACACCGGGGAGCTGTTTTTT. Translation gives CASRIGANTGELFF.

Written as DNA, the CDR3 is TGCAGTGCTAGAGATCTCCTAGCGGGAGTAATCAATGAGCAGTTCTTC. Encoded protein: CSARDLLAGVINEQFF. The chain has TRBV20-1 and TRBJ2-1; 10 bases align to TRBD2. The CDR3 is made up of 16 amino acids. Germline assignment: CDR1 DFQATT and CDR2 SNEGSKA (reference sequence). The ends lost 0 bases at V and 6 bases at J; junction bases unmatched: 8.

In its sample, this clonotype was seen many times. This chain connects TRBV7-9 to TRBJ2-7; D is tentatively TRBD1 or TRBD2 (5 bases each). Per germline, CDR1 SEHNR and CDR2 FQNEAQ (reference sequence). V was shortened by 4 bases and J by 5 bases, with 12 bases between the two germline ends. CDR3 length equals 13 residues. This chain's CDR3 is CASSSGRSHEQYF. Here the CDR3 DNA reads TGTGCCAGCAGCTCGGGACGTAGCCACGAGCAGTACTTC.

This clonotype was seen many times. This chain joins TRBV9 and TRBJ2-1; maybe TRBD2 (5 bases). Trimming pared 3 bases from V and 9 bases from J, leaving 16 bases between. The CDR3 is made up of 14 amino acids. Germline V gene lookup returns CDR1 SGDLS and CDR2 YYNGEE. CDR3 sequence (DNA): TGTGCCAGCAGCGATTTAGCGTTAACGGCTGAGCAGTTCTTC. This codes for CASSDLALTAEQFF.

The V and J genes are TRBV15 and TRBJ2-2; tentative D call: TRBD2 (5 bases). The germline V gene has CDR1 LNHNV and CDR2 YYDKDF (reference sequence). CDR3 length: 13 residues. V lost 3 bases and J 9 bases, leaving 11 bases between the germline ends. CDR3 loop: CATSSGVSRELFF. In DNA, the CDR3 is TGTGCCACCAGCAGCGGGGTGTCAAGGGAGCTGTTTTTT.

This clonotype was seen repeatedly, ten times or more. The chain has TRBV4-3 and TRBJ2-1; D is unclear. Germline values: CDR1 LGHNA, CDR2 YSLEER. The CDR3 totals 14 residues. Trimming took 4 bases from V and 4 from J, leaving 11 bases between them. The CDR3, as DNA: TGCGCCAGCAGCCGAGACTCCAGTTACAATGAGCAGTTCTTC. The encoded protein is CASSRDSSYNEQFF.

This clonotype was observed at least ten times. CDR3 bases: TGTGCCAGCAGCCTCGAGGTAGCGGGAGGGTGGGAGCAGTACTTC. Translating gives CASSLEVAGGWEQYF. The V and J genes are TRBV6-5 and TRBJ2-7; 11 bases agree with TRBD2. Germline assignment: CDR1 MNHEY and CDR2 SVGAGI. There are 15 residues in the CDR3. V shed 6 bases, J shed 7 bases, and the junction held 11 bases outside the gene matches.

This chain links TRBV7-9 with TRBJ2-3; D is possibly TRBD1 (5 bases). The germline V gene has CDR1 SEHNR and CDR2 FQNEAQ (reference sequence). This CDR3 region has 15 residues. V lost 0 bases, J lost 2 bases, and 9 bases lay in between. This CDR3 reads CASSLAGDHTDTQYF. CDR3 nucleotide sequence: TGTGCCAGCAGCTTAGCAGGGGATCACACAGATACGCAGTATTTT.

There are many counts of this clonotype. The CDR3 bases are TGTGCCAGCAGCCAAGTGACTAGCGAACGCTCCTACGAGCAGTACTTC. The encoded protein is CASSQVTSERSYEQYF. The chain joins TRBV14 to TRBJ2-7; 8 bases are a match to TRBD2. This CDR3 has 16 amino acids. V was pared by 1 base and J by 0 bases, with 5 bases of the junction left unmatched. From germline, CDR1 is SGHDN and CDR2 FVKESK.

This clonotype was found many times. The rearrangement links TRBV20-1 to TRBJ2-5; D tentatively reads TRBD1 or TRBD2 (7 bases each). V was shortened by 4 bases and J by 4 bases, with 19 bases between the two germline ends. The CDR3 has 15 residues. Germline lookup yields CDR1 DFQATT and CDR2 SNEGSKA (reference sequence). The CDR3 loop reads CSAIFQGEGPETQYF. CDR3 DNA: TGCAGTGCTATATTTCAGGGGGAGGGGCCAGAGACCCAGTACTTC.

The sample holds many counts of this clonotype. In nucleotides, the CDR3 is TGTGCCAGCAGCCAGCCTTTGCTCAAGCGGGAGGAGGCTGAGCAGTTCTTC. It is translated as CASSQPLLKREEAEQFF. The chain uses TRBV7-9 and TRBJ2-1; 9 nucleotides line up with TRBD2. The germline gives CDR1 SEHNR, CDR2 FQNEAQ (reference sequence). V shed 5 bases and J 9 bases; nucleotides not matched to a gene: 17. This CDR3 is built from 17 residues.

J is TRBJ2-1 and V is TRBV19, with D possibly being TRBD1 (5 bases). The germline V gene encodes CDR1 LNHDA and CDR2 SQIVND (reference sequence). The CDR3 runs to 14 residues. Trimming removed 2 bases from V and 6 bases from J, with 11 bases in between. The CDR3 spells CASSISSRGNEQFF. CDR3 DNA: TGTGCCAGTAGTATATCGTCAAGGGGCAATGAGCAGTTCTTC.

The chain uses TRBV11-2 and TRBJ2-3; TRBD2 might be the D (5 bases). V lost 1 base to trimming and J lost 1 base, with 9 bases between them. The CDR3 sequence is 15 residues long. Germline CDR1 and CDR2: SGHAT and FQNNGV. The CDR3 is CASSLGVSGTDTQYF. In DNA form, the CDR3 reads TGTGCCAGCAGCTTAGGGGTTAGCGGCACAGATACGCAGTATTTT.

At least ten counts were recorded for this clonotype. This chain links TRBV3-1 with TRBJ2-7; D possibly corresponds to TRBD2 (6 bases). The germline CDR1 and CDR2 sequences are LGHDT and YNNKEL (reference sequence). V lost 0 bases and J lost 1, with 13 bases in between. CDR3 length equals 16 residues. This CDR3 is CASSQEGSSASYEQYF. The CDR3 DNA reads as TGTGCCAGCAGCCAAGAAGGGTCTAGCGCTTCCTACGAGCAGTACTTC.

This clonotype was picked up a small number of times. This chain joins TRBV4-2 and TRBJ1-1; the D is unclear. Looked up from germline, CDR1 is LGHNA and CDR2 is YNFKEQ. This CDR3 contains 14 residues. Trimming removed 1 base from V and 0 bases from J, with 6 bases in between. The CDR3 sequence is CASSQVQMNTEAFF. The CDR3 nucleotides read TGTGCCAGCAGCCAAGTCCAGATGAACACTGAAGCTTTCTTT.

This clonotype has a handful of counts. The chain's CDR3 is CASSPAGTYGTDTQYF. The CDR3, as DNA: TGTGCCAGTAGCCCCGCCGGGACCTACGGCACAGATACGCAGTATTTT. The chain combines TRBV19 with TRBJ2-3; D possibly uses TRBD1 or TRBD2 (5 bases each). Trimming cost V 6 bases and J 1 base, with 17 bases left between them. This CDR3 comprises 16 residues. CDR1 and CDR2 from the germline V gene are LNHDA and SQIVND (reference sequence).